A selection of T cell receptor beta chains follows, all from one sample in a study of T cells after yellow fever vaccination. One entry per CDR3 protein results from TCRdb running MiXCR on the 5' RACE reads. The data contain about 310,000 distinct CDR3 sequences, around 4% of them singletons. This material consisted of PBMCs, taken on the day of the yellow fever booster vaccination. The receptors were sampled from a man in his late teens or twenties who received the YFV17D yellow fever vaccine. The conserved cysteine and the conserved F or W are not part of the CDR3 here. Each record gives: J gene, V gene, CDR3 protein.

TRBJ1-1 | TRBV4-2 | ASSQIGHTEAF
TRBJ2-1 | TRBV7-3 | ASSIGAGGGYEQF
TRBJ2-3 | TRBV4-3 | ASSQDQGFTDTQY
TRBJ2-1 | TRBV11-1 | ASSLEGGVLNEQF
TRBJ1-4 | TRBV23-1 | ASSQDQMFDNDEKLF
TRBJ2-3 | TRBV2 | ASSEALHRVGTDTQY
TRBJ2-3 | TRBV13 | ASSPEVTDTQY
TRBJ2-3 | TRBV7-3 | ASSLGPASGRTDTQY
TRBJ2-2 | TRBV5-1 | ASSLTVTGELF
TRBJ1-1 | TRBV19 | ASSGTMNTEAF
TRBJ1-2 | TRBV3-1 | ASSAAGWGYT
TRBJ2-3 | TRBV7-3 | ASSPDREDTQY
TRBJ1-4 | TRBV20-1 | SARDLLLRGRDATNEKLF
TRBJ2-6 | TRBV5-1 | ASSLGVVAGANVLT
TRBJ1-1 | TRBV19 | ATSGTVNTEAF
TRBJ1-2 | TRBV20-1 | SARDNVGNGYT
TRBJ2-3 | TRBV7-3 | ASSLPAGGPTDTQY
TRBJ2-5 | TRBV18 | ASSYDRAETQY
TRBJ1-2 | TRBV6-6 | ASSHPGLYGYT
TRBJ2-2 | TRBV7-9 | ASSSLPTDTGELF
TRBJ2-3 | TRBV27 | ASSLSSMLTDTQY
TRBJ1-2 | TRBV27 | ASSFDVAGGYGYT
TRBJ1-5 | TRBV12-3/TRBV12-4 | ASSLNRVQAQPQH
TRBJ1-5 | TRBV12-3/TRBV12-4 | ASSSGTGGENQPQH
TRBJ2-3 | TRBV5-1 | ASSLSGVGVDTQY
TRBJ2-7 | TRBV10-2 | ASSELYAGEQY
TRBJ1-2 | TRBV10-3 | AISHRGSGYT
TRBJ2-3 | TRBV5-1 | ASSGSGHLSTDTQY